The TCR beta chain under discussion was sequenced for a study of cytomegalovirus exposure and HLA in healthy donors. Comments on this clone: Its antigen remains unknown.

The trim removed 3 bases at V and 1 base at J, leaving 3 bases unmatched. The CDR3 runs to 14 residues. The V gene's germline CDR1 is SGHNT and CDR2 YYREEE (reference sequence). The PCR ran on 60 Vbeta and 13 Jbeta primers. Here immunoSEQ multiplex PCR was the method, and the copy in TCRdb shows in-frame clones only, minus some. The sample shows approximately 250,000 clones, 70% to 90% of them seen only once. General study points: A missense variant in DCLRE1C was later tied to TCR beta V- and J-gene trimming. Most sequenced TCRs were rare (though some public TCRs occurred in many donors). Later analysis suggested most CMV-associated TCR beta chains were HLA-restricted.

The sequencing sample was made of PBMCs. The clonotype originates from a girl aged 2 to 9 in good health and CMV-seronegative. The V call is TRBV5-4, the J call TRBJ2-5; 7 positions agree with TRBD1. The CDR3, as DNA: TGTGCCAGCAGCTCCGGGACAGTCCAAGAGACCCAGTACTTC. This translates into CASSSGTVQETQYF.